These T cell receptor beta chains were read from a single sample in a study of PD-L1 blockade in urothelial cancer. Using immunoSEQ multiplex PCR, the repertoire was profiled, and TCRdb retains in-frame clones only, with some absent. The sample carries approximately 79,000 clones, 75% to 90% recorded once. Here the sequenced sample was PBMCs, taken around atezolizumab (anti-PD-L1) treatment. Receptor source: a woman in her seventies with urothelial cancer. Both conserved end residues are part of each CDR3. D genes are given only for firm matches. A row's size may be missing; if present it is once, few, many or a size class.

d_call: TRBD2
j_call: TRBJ2-3
v_call: TRBV2
clone_size: -
cdr3_aa: CASLAGVSTDTQYF
cdr3_nt: TGTGCCAGCTTGGCGGGAGTAAGCACAGATACGCAGTATTTT

d_call: TRBD1
j_call: TRBJ2-1
v_call: TRBV7-2
clone_size: once
cdr3_aa: CATRPDRDNYNEQFF
cdr3_nt: TGTGCCACCCGACCCGACAGGGACAATTACAATGAGCAGTTCTTC

d_call: -
j_call: TRBJ2-5
v_call: TRBV7-2
clone_size: -
cdr3_aa: CASSLGLAKETQYF
cdr3_nt: TGTGCCAGCAGCTTAGGGCTAGCGAAAGAGACCCAGTACTTC

d_call: -
j_call: TRBJ2-1
v_call: TRBV11-2
clone_size: few
cdr3_aa: CASSLFATYNEQFF
cdr3_nt: TGTGCCAGCAGCTTATTCGCGACCTACAATGAGCAGTTCTTC

d_call: TRBD2
j_call: TRBJ2-1
v_call: TRBV30
clone_size: -
cdr3_aa: CAWSKAGGVYNEQFF
cdr3_nt: TGTGCCTGGAGTAAAGCGGGAGGGGTCTACAATGAGCAGTTCTTC

d_call: -
j_call: TRBJ2-7
v_call: TRBV7-8
clone_size: -
cdr3_aa: CASSPPQSYEQYF
cdr3_nt: TGTGCCAGCAGCCCCCCCCAGTCCTACGAGCAGTACTTC

d_call: TRBD1
j_call: TRBJ2-5
v_call: TRBV6-1
clone_size: -
cdr3_aa: CASSGQGQETQYF
cdr3_nt: TGTGCCAGCAGTGGACAGGGACAAGAGACCCAGTACTTC

d_call: TRBD2
j_call: TRBJ2-1
v_call: TRBV5-6
clone_size: -
cdr3_aa: CASSPTSGTEQFF
cdr3_nt: TGTGCCAGCAGCCCGACTAGCGGGACCGAGCAGTTCTTC

d_call: TRBD1
j_call: TRBJ1-2
v_call: TRBV18
clone_size: -
cdr3_aa: CASSRDRDTNYGYTF
cdr3_nt: TGTGCCAGCTCACGAGACAGGGATACTAACTATGGCTACACCTTC

d_call: TRBD2
j_call: TRBJ2-5
v_call: TRBV9
clone_size: -
cdr3_aa: CASSVTSGAQETQYF
cdr3_nt: TGTGCCAGCAGCGTAACTAGCGGGGCGCAAGAGACCCAGTACTTC

d_call: TRBD1
j_call: TRBJ1-1
v_call: TRBV6-1
clone_size: -
cdr3_aa: CASRQGAYTEAFF
cdr3_nt: TGTGCCAGCCGACAGGGGGCCTACACTGAAGCTTTCTTT

d_call: TRBD1
j_call: TRBJ2-7
v_call: TRBV14
clone_size: -
cdr3_aa: CASSPGTVSYEQYF
cdr3_nt: TGTGCCAGCAGCCCCGGGACAGTCTCCTACGAGCAGTACTTC

d_call: TRBD2
j_call: TRBJ2-7
v_call: TRBV5-1
clone_size: -
cdr3_aa: CASSPGNTGLAGGEQYF
cdr3_nt: TGCGCCAGCAGCCCGGGGAATACGGGACTAGCGGGAGGCGAGCAGTACTTC